Below, 30 T cell receptor beta chains from the same sample are listed, as sequenced in a study of cytotoxic CD8 clonotypes in ibrutinib-treated CLL. Here immunoSEQ multiplex PCR was the method, and the copy in TCRdb shows in-frame clones only, minus some. The top ten hold 25% to 40% of the sample, which has 97,000 or so clones, around 73% seen once. The sample was PBMCs, taken after 12 months of ibrutinib treatment. All receptors derive from a human donor with chronic lymphocytic leukemia.

This clone was detected only a few times. The chain is built from TRBV28 and TRBJ2-3; 8 bases agree with TRBD1. The CDR3 sequence is 14 residues long. Trimming removed 5 bases from V and 4 bases from J; junction bases left unmatched: 5. CDR1 and CDR2 from the germline V gene are MDHEN and SYDVKM. CDR3 residues: CASSRTGFPDTQYF. CDR3 bases: TGTGCCAGCAGTAGGACAGGGTTCCCAGATACGCAGTATTTT. Together with reference TRBV28 and TRBJ2-3, the CDR3 gives the full variable domain: DVKVTQSSRYLVKRTGEKVFLECVQDMDHENMFWYRQDPGLGLRLIYFSYDVKMKEKGDIPEGYSVSREKKERFSLILESASTNQTSMYLCASSRTGFPDTQYFGPGTRLTVL.

The V call is TRBV28, the J call TRBJ2-7, with D possibly called TRBD1 or TRBD2 (6 bases each). The CDR3 is made up of 15 amino acids. V lost 4 bases and J lost 5, with 18 bases in between. Germline CDR1 reads MDHEN; CDR2 reads SYDVKM. The CDR3 here is CASSSLGRDTHEQYF. The CDR3 nucleotides read TGTGCCAGCAGTTCACTCGGGCGGGACACCCACGAGCAGTACTTC. The complete variable domain, with remaining parts taken from reference TRBV28 and TRBJ2-7, reads DVKVTQSSRYLVKRTGEKVFLECVQDMDHENMFWYRQDPGLGLRLIYFSYDVKMKEKGDIPEGYSVSREKKERFSLILESASTNQTSMYLCASSSLGRDTHEQYFGPGTRLTVT.

As to this clone: This CDR3 is also generated by other DNA sequences in the sample. This sequence joins TRBV13 and TRBJ2-6; D is perhaps TRBD1 (6 bases). CDR1 is PRHDT and CDR2 is FYEKMQ in the germline V gene (reference sequence). This CDR3 has 18 residues. The V and J ends lost 4 bases and 3 bases respectively, with 19 bases between them. CDR3 bases: TGTGCCAGCAGCTCCCCCCTAGGACAGCCTAATGGGGCCAACGTCCTGACTTTC. Its protein product is CASSSPLGQPNGANVLTF.

V usage is TRBV11-1 and J usage is TRBJ2-1; 8 nucleotides align to TRBD1. Losses at the gene ends were 4 bases for V and 0 bases for J; bases not matched to a gene: 2. This CDR3 contains 15 residues. Looked up from germline, CDR1 is SGHAT and CDR2 is FQDESV (reference sequence). CDR3 amino acids: CASSSGQGSYNEQFF. The DNA for the CDR3 is TGTGCCAGCAGCTCCGGACAGGGCTCCTACAATGAGCAGTTCTTC.

The V and J genes are TRBV18 and TRBJ1-2, with D perhaps matching TRBD1 (5 bases). The V gene's germline CDR1 is KGHSH and CDR2 LQKENI. Trimming shortened V by 2 bases and J by 3 bases, and 13 bases separated the two germline ends. This CDR3 is 15 amino acids long. CDR3 nucleotide sequence: TGTGCCAGCTCACCATTTCCTAGCAGGGACTATGGCTACACCTTC. Amino acids: CASSPFPSRDYGYTF.

This chain links TRBV14 with TRBJ1-2; unclear D gene. The germline V gene encodes CDR1 SGHDN and CDR2 FVKESK. The CDR3 is 13 amino acids. V gave up 4 bases and J gave up 5 bases, with 11 bases separating them. The CDR3 spells CASSPGVFYGYTF. The CDR3 bases are TGTGCCAGCAGCCCGGGAGTATTTTATGGCTACACCTTC.

The chain is built from TRBV19 and TRBJ2-7; D not resolved. Germline-derived CDR1 and CDR2 are LNHDA and SQIVND (reference sequence). This CDR3 is 13 amino acids long. V lost 5 bases and J lost 6, with 14 bases in between. The CDR3 nucleotides are TGTGCCAGTAGTCCAACCCCTTCTCGCGAGCAGTACTTC. Its translation: CASSPTPSREQYF.

The chain is built from TRBV27 and TRBJ2-3; 10 nucleotides align to TRBD2. The CDR3 is 17 residues long. The V gene's germline CDR1 is MNHEY and CDR2 SMNVEV (reference sequence). V lost 4 bases and J lost 4; bases outside the gene matches: 11. The CDR3 bases are TGTGCCAGCAGTTCACCGGGACTAGCGCGGCGGGCAGATACGCAGTATTTT. It specifies CASSSPGLARRADTQYF.

This chain connects TRBV2 to TRBJ2-3, with D hard to call. CDR3 length: 14 amino acids. Deletions cut 3 bases from V and 5 bases from J, with 12 bases between. Germline values: CDR1 SNHLY, CDR2 FYNNEI. The CDR3 DNA sequence: TGTGCCAGCAGTGAGGAAAGGGAAGGAGATACGCAGTATTTT. Its translation: CASSEEREGDTQYF.

J is TRBJ2-1 and V is TRBV9; the match to TRBD2 covers 10 bases. This CDR3 is built from 15 residues. The ends lost 2 bases at V and 8 bases at J; junction bases unmatched: 7. Germline CDR1 is SGDLS and CDR2 is YYNGEE. In nucleotides, the CDR3 is TGTGCCAGCAGCGTTCCCGTAGCGGGGGGCTATGAGCAGTTCTTC. It encodes CASSVPVAGGYEQFF.

The J gene is TRBJ1-5, the V gene TRBV19; D is possibly TRBD1 (5 bases). The CDR3 extends over 14 amino acids. V shed 1 base and J shed 6 bases, with 10 bases lying between them. Germline V CDR1 and CDR2: LNHDA, SQIVND (reference sequence). The CDR3 region has the DNA TGTGCCAGTAGTATAGCCAGGGCGACTCAGCCCCAGCATTTT. It translates to CASSIARATQPQHF.

The V call is TRBV5-6, the J call TRBJ1-1; D not certain. CDR1 and CDR2 from the germline V gene are SGHDT and YYEEEE. The CDR3 runs to 12 residues. The V end lost 1 base, the J end lost 5 bases, and 6 bases lay between the germline ends. The CDR3 coding sequence is TGTGCCAGCAGCTTGTCTCCGACTGAAGCTTTCTTT. Amino acids: CASSLSPTEAFF. The variable domain in full, completed from reference TRBV5-6 and TRBJ1-1, reads DAGVTQSPTHLIKTRGQQVTLRCSPKSGHDTVSWYQQALGQGPQFIFQYYEEEERQRGNFPDRFSGHQFPNYSSELNVNALLLGDSALYLCASSLSPTEAFFGQGTRLTVV.

The rearrangement links TRBV14 to TRBJ2-5; no definite D call. The CDR3 totals 13 residues. Trimming stripped 6 bases from V and 3 bases from J, with 11 bases between. Germline V gives CDR1 SGHDN, CDR2 FVKESK. Written as DNA, the CDR3 is TGTGCCAGCAGTTGGCGACTCAAAGAGACCCAGTACTTC. Translated, it gives CASSWRLKETQYF.

The chain is built from TRBV30 and TRBJ1-5; TRBD1 is a possible D gene (5 bases). The CDR3 loop spans 13 amino acids. Germline loops: CDR1 GTSNPN, CDR2 SVGIG (reference sequence). Trimming cost V 0 bases and J 11 bases, with 14 bases left between them. CDR3 sequence (DNA): TGTGCCTGGAGTGTGGGGGGGTGGATGGCCCAGCATTTT. It yields the protein CAWSVGGWMAQHF.

As for this clone: The junction differs from germline at one of its ends, possibly a read error. This chain's CDR3 is CASSLDGQTLGEQYF. The CDR3 bases are TGTGCCAGCAGCCTAGATGGGCAGACTCTTGGCGAGCAGTACTTC. V and J are TRBV11-3 and TRBJ2-7; D gene uncertain. The CDR3 is made up of 15 amino acids. Per germline, CDR1 SGHNT and CDR2 YENEEA.

This chain uses TRBV5-1 with TRBJ1-4, with D unresolved. Germline-derived CDR1 and CDR2 are SGHRS and YFSETQ. This CDR3 region has 14 residues. Between the trimmed V and J ends, which lost 0 bases and 8 bases, there was a span of 11 bases. The CDR3 loop is CASSLAGIKEKLFF. The CDR3 bases are TGCGCCAGCAGCTTGGCCGGGATTAAAGAAAAACTGTTTTTT.

The chain joins TRBV7-2 to TRBJ2-3; 11 bases line up with TRBD2. V lost 1 base and J lost 3; bases outside the gene matches: 3. This CDR3 has 16 residues. Germline V gene sequence: CDR1 SGHTA, CDR2 FQGNSA. CDR3 coding DNA: TGTGCCAGCAGCTTAGGTGCTAGCGGGGGGACAGATACGCAGTATTTT. Its protein is CASSLGASGGTDTQYF. Filled out from reference TRBV7-2 and TRBJ2-3, the complete variable domain reads GAGVSQSPSNKVTEKGKDVELRCDPISGHTALYWYRQSLGQGLEFLIYFQGNSAPDKSGLPSDRFSAERTGGSVSTLTIQRTQQEDSAVYLCASSLGASGGTDTQYFGPGTRLTVL.

The CDR3 here is CASSLAPSNEKLFF. CDR3 coding DNA: TGTGCCAGCAGCTTAGCACCCAGTAATGAAAAACTGTTTTTT. This chain connects TRBV7-9 to TRBJ1-4; no firm D call. This CDR3 is 14 amino acids long. Germline V gene sequence: CDR1 SEHNR, CDR2 FQNEAQ (reference sequence). Trimming took 0 bases from V and 4 from J, leaving 6 bases between them.

At least ten counts were recorded for this clone. The rearrangement joins TRBV5-6 to TRBJ1-2, with D unclear. Trimming cost V 0 bases and J 4 bases, with 10 bases left between them. This CDR3 contains 14 residues. Germline CDR1 is SGHDT and CDR2 is YYEEEE. The CDR3 loop reads CASSLEGRSYGYTF. CDR3 bases: TGTGCCAGCAGCTTGGAGGGAAGGTCCTATGGCTACACCTTC. Variable domain in full (rest from reference TRBV5-6 and TRBJ1-2): DAGVTQSPTHLIKTRGQQVTLRCSPKSGHDTVSWYQQALGQGPQFIFQYYEEEERQRGNFPDRFSGHQFPNYSSELNVNALLLGDSALYLCASSLEGRSYGYTFGSGTRLTVV.

This clone appeared a single time. The rearrangement links TRBV6-6 to TRBJ1-1; D remains ambiguous. CDR1 and CDR2 from the germline V gene are MNHNY and SVGAGI (reference sequence). The CDR3 consists of 11 residues. Trimming stripped 2 bases from V and 7 bases from J, with 5 bases between. In DNA, the CDR3 is TGTGCCAGCAGTTACGGCGGTGAAGCTTTCTTT. This translates into CASSYGGEAFF.

The J gene is TRBJ1-1, the V gene TRBV30; TRBD1 agrees at 7 bases. This CDR3 comprises 14 residues. The J segment lost 5 bases and the V segment lost 2 bases, leaving 8 bases of the junction unmatched. The germline V gene encodes CDR1 GTSNPN and CDR2 SVGIG (reference sequence). CDR3 sequence: CAWSFQGGNTEAFF. CDR3 in DNA: TGTGCCTGGAGTTTTCAGGGGGGGAATACTGAAGCTTTCTTT.

This clone was seen only a few times. This chain's CDR3 is CASSPTDGEAFF. The CDR3 nucleotides are TGTGCCAGCAGTCCCACGGACGGGGAAGCTTTCTTT. The V and J genes are TRBV27 and TRBJ1-1; D gene unclear. There are 12 residues in the CDR3. The germline gives CDR1 MNHEY, CDR2 SMNVEV (reference sequence). V was pared by 5 bases and J by 8 bases, with 12 bases between.

This clone was recorded only once. The V call is TRBV18, the J call TRBJ1-1, with 9 bases fitting TRBD1. The CDR3 is 19 residues long. V shed 3 bases and J 6 bases; nucleotides not matched to a gene: 20. Germline lookup yields CDR1 KGHSH and CDR2 LQKENI. In nucleotides, the CDR3 is TGTGCCAGCTCACCTCTTAACACGGGGTCAAGGACAGGGGTTTCTGAAGCTTTCTTT. This encodes CASSPLNTGSRTGVSEAFF. Full variable domain (missing parts from reference TRBV18 and TRBJ1-1): NAGVMQNPRHLVRRRGQEARLRCSPMKGHSHVYWYRQLPEEGLKFMVYLQKENIIDESGMPKERFSAEFPKEGPSILRIQQVVRGDSAAYFCASSPLNTGSRTGVSEAFFGQGTRLTVV.

V and J are TRBV5-1 and TRBJ1-1, with D unresolved. Trimming left V 4 bases short and J 1 base short, with 11 bases between. In germline, CDR1 is SGHRS, CDR2 YFSETQ. This CDR3 is 14 amino acids long. CDR3 sequence reads: CASSLLVGNTEAFF. CDR3 nucleotide sequence: TGCGCCAGCAGCCTCTTGGTCGGGAACACTGAAGCTTTCTTT.

V gene TRBV18 combines with J gene TRBJ2-7; TRBD1 agrees at 10 bases. V gave up 1 base and J gave up 5 bases; unmatched junction bases: 8. Germline CDR1 is KGHSH and CDR2 is LQKENI. The CDR3 is 16 residues long. CDR3 DNA sequence: TGTGCCAGCTCACCACGAGACAGGGGGCTTCTCCACGAGCAGTACTTC. Its protein product is CASSPRDRGLLHEQYF.

This chain uses TRBV29-1 with TRBJ2-3, with D perhaps matching TRBD1 or TRBD2 (5 bases each). Germline V gene sequence: CDR1 SQVTM, CDR2 ANQGSEA. This CDR3 has 13 residues. With 6 bases removed from V and 5 bases from J, the gap between germline ends came to 15 bases. The CDR3 DNA reads as TGCAGCGTCCGGGACCCCAAGAGAGATACGCAGTATTTT. Translating it yields CSVRDPKRDTQYF.

The chain uses TRBV2 and TRBJ2-2; 7 bases align to TRBD2. V lost 7 bases and J lost 0; bases outside the gene matches: 2. Per germline, CDR1 SNHLY and CDR2 FYNNEI. This CDR3 contains 14 residues. In DNA form, the CDR3 reads TGTGCCAGCACTGGGGGGGCGAACACCGGGGAGCTGTTTTTT. Translating gives CASTGGANTGELFF.

The V call is TRBV7-9, the J call TRBJ2-5; D is unclear. V shed 6 bases and J shed 0 bases, with 5 bases lying between them. The CDR3 spans 12 residues. CDR1 and CDR2 from the germline V gene are SEHNR and FQNEAQ (reference sequence). DNA for the CDR3: TGTGCCAGCAGTTACTACCAAGAGACCCAGTACTTC. As protein: CASSYYQETQYF.

The chain carries TRBV19 and TRBJ2-5, with TRBD1 matching 10 bases. Losses at the gene ends were 6 bases for V and 6 bases for J; bases not matched to a gene: 10. CDR1 LNHDA and CDR2 SQIVND come from the germline V gene (reference sequence). The CDR3 length is 15 residues. CDR3 nucleotides: TGTGCCAGTAGAGGGACAGGGGAGAGTCGGAAGACCCAGTACTTC. It yields the protein CASRGTGESRKTQYF. Looking up the rest from reference TRBV19 and TRBJ2-5 gives the full variable domain: DGGITQSPKYLFRKEGQNVTLSCEQNLNHDAMYWYRQDPGQGLRLIYYSQIVNDFQKGDIAEGYSVSREKKESFPLTVTSAQKNPTAFYLCASRGTGESRKTQYFGPGTRLLVL.

The J gene is TRBJ2-2, the V gene TRBV10-3, with a tentative D call TRBD2 (6 bases). V shed 6 bases and J shed 4 bases, with 15 bases lying between them. This CDR3 comprises 15 residues. Germline loops: CDR1 ENHRY, CDR2 SYGVKD. Written as DNA, the CDR3 is TGTGCCATCAGGGAGCGGCGGGGTGGCACCGGGGAGCTGTTTTTT. It codes for CAIRERRGGTGELFF.